This T cell receptor beta chain was obtained from a study of T cells in narcolepsy. Study details: Healthy controls were enrolled alongside patients with narcolepsy type 1 or type 2.

Sequenced by immunoSEQ multiplex PCR; TCRdb stores in-frame clones only, minus some. The sample holds about 30,000 clones, roughly 83% seen once. In regard to this clone: Its antigen is not identified.

Broader study findings: Autoreactive clonotypes reportedly recurred in blood of same and different patients, not controls. Same-patient CSF and blood CD4+ T cell clonotypes included HCRT-specific and TRIB2-specific autoreactive ones.

Germline V gives CDR1 SGHDT, CDR2 YYEEEE. This CDR3 contains 15 residues. Trimming removed 0 bases at V and 0 bases at J, with 8 bases between. Sequencing was done on a sample of CD45RA- memory CD4+ T cells from PBMCs. The V call is TRBV5-6, the J call TRBJ2-3, with D uncertain. The TCR comes from a human donor with narcolepsy. This CDR3 is CASSLGLTSTDTQYF. CDR3 DNA sequence: TGTGCCAGCAGCTTGGGGCTAACTAGCACAGATACGCAGTATTTT.